The clone carrying this T cell receptor (beta chain) was counted a few times. Its antigen remains unidentified. These data belong to a study of regulatory T cells in long-lasting Graves disease. Time point meaning: newly diagnosed GD, antithyroid drugs for less than 3 months. Preparation of the TCR library used RNA extracted from PBMCs. Findings and limits, study-wide: Under persistent disease, TRBV28, TRBJ1-2 and TRBJ2-5 were used preferentially. New patients shared 800 to 1,000 public clonotypes, fewer than the roughly 2,600 shared by persistent patients. Patients whose Graves' disease persisted exhibited lower TCR diversity than those newly diagnosed.

The ends were cut back, 6 bases at V and 4 bases at J, with 13 bases in the middle. The CDR3 runs 14 residues. From germline, CDR1 is MDHEN and CDR2 SYDVKM. In building TCR beta libraries, iRepertoire HTBI primers were used together with Arm-PCR of CDR3 regions. MiXCR was run by TCRdb on the multiplex PCR reads, yielding one entry per CDR3 protein. The table records around 470,000 distinct CDR3 sequences, 14% of them present only once. This sample also appeared in a second study, on T cells in Graves' hyperthyroidism and ophthalmopathy.

This receptor was identified in a woman aged 50 to 60 with Graves disease. Sequencing was performed on peripheral blood mononuclear cells (PBMCs), taken at new diagnosis, from a patient treated with antithyroid drugs. The V and J genes are TRBV28 and TRBJ1-3; maybe TRBD1 (6 bases). The CDR3 is CASSLEGGGNTIYF. Written as DNA, the CDR3 is TGTGCCAGCAGCCTGGAGGGGGGCGGAAACACCATATATTTT.